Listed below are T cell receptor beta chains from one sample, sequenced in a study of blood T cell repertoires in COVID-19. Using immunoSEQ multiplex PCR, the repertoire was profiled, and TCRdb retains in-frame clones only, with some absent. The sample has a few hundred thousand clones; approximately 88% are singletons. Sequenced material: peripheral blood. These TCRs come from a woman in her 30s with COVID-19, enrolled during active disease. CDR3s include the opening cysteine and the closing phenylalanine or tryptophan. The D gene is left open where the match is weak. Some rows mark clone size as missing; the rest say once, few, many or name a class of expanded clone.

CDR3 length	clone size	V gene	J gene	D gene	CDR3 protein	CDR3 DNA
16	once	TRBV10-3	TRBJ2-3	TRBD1	CAIGSPGTGIADTQYF	TGTGCCATCGGCAGTCCCGGGACAGGGATCGCAGATACGCAGTATTTT
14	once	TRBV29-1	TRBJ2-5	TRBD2	CSVWTLAGRETQYF	TGCAGCGTTTGGACCTTAGCGGGAAGGGAGACCCAGTACTTC
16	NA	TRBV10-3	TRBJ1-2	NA	CAISESWSRAHYGYTF	TGTGCCATCAGTGAGTCTTGGTCCAGGGCTCACTATGGCTACACCTTC
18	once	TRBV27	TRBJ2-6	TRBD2	CASRTPGGGAAGANVLTF	TGTGCCAGCAGGACCCCGGGCGGGGGGGCCGCTGGGGCCAACGTCCTGACTTTC
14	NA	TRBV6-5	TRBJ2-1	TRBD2	CASKRGGSYNEQFF	TGTGCCAGCAAGCGGGGGGGCTCCTACAATGAGCAGTTCTTC
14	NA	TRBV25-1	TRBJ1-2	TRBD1	CASSGQGSNYGYTF	TGTGCCAGCAGTGGACAGGGTTCGAACTATGGCTACACCTTC
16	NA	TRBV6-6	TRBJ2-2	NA	CAGAYAGERNTGELFF	TGTGCCGGAGCTTACGCCGGGGAGAGGAACACCGGGGAGCTGTTTTTT
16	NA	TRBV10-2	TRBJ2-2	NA	CASRTNRGARGGELFF	TGCGCCAGCAGAACCAATCGGGGGGCCAGGGGCGGGGAGCTGTTTTTT
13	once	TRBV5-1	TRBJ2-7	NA	CASSLVQGYEQYF	TGCGCCAGCAGCTTGGTTCAGGGCTACGAGCAGTACTTC
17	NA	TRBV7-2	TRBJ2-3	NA	CASSLRGLARNTDTQYF	TGTGCCAGCAGCTTGAGGGGGCTAGCGCGTAACACAGATACGCAGTATTTT
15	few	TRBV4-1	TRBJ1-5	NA	CASSQPDRQDQPQHF	TGCGCCAGCAGCCAACCAGACAGGCAGGATCAGCCCCAGCATTTT
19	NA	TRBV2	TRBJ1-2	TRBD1	CASTDPRGLQGTPYYGYTF	TGTGCCAGCACCGACCCTAGGGGCCTACAGGGGACCCCCTACTATGGCTACACCTTC
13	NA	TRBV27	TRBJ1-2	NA	CASSSWTARTYTF	TGTGCCAGCAGTTCCTGGACAGCCCGGACCTACACCTTC
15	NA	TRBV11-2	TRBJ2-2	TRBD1	CASSFRTGDTGELFF	TGTGCCAGCAGTTTTAGAACAGGGGACACCGGGGAGCTGTTTTTT
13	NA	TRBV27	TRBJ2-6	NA	CASSFGGANVLTF	TGTGCCAGCAGTTTCGGGGGGGCCAACGTCCTGACTTTC
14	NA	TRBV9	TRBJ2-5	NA	CASSVGSVQETQYF	TGTGCCAGCAGCGTCGGGAGTGTCCAAGAGACCCAGTACTTC
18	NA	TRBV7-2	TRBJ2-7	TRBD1	CASSLKSGGGTGGNEQYF	TGTGCCAGCAGCTTAAAGTCCGGTGGGGGGACAGGGGGCAACGAGCAGTACTTC
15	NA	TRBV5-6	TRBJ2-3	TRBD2	CASSLFGGATDTQYF	TGTGCCAGCAGCTTATTCGGGGGGGCGACAGATACGCAGTATTTT
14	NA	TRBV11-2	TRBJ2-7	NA	CASSLGTGTYEQYF	TGTGCCAGCAGCTTAGGTACAGGGACCTACGAGCAGTACTTC
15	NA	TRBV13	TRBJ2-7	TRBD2	CASSEGLAGVYEQYF	TGTGCCAGCAGCGAAGGACTAGCGGGGGTGTACGAGCAGTACTTC
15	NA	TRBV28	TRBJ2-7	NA	CASAFRSGVSYEQYF	TGTGCCAGCGCTTTCCGGTCAGGGGTCTCCTACGAGCAGTACTTC
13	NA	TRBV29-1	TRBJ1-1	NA	CSGGEPGEEEAFF	TGCAGCGGTGGGGAACCAGGGGAAGAAGAAGCTTTCTTT
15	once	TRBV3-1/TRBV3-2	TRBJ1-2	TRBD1	CASSQDHRGDYGYTF	TGTGCCAGCAGCCAAGATCACAGGGGTGACTATGGCTACACCTTC
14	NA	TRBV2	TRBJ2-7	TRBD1	CASSPGTGIYEQYF	TGTGCCAGCAGTCCCGGGACAGGGATCTACGAGCAGTACTTC